This section outlines one TCR beta chain sequence together with its context. The PCR made use of 60 Vbeta and 13 Jbeta primers. Repertoires were generated with immunoSEQ multiplex PCR, while TCRdb's copy carries only in-frame clones and drops some. The sample has 150,000 or so clones, 70% to 85% seen once; the top ten hold 1.5% to 2%. The source of the sample is a study of cytomegalovirus exposure and HLA in healthy donors. This CDR3 contains 13 residues. CDR1 and CDR2 from the germline V gene are SGDLS and YYNGEE. Losses at the gene ends were 3 bases for V and 1 base for J; bases not matched to a gene: 0.

The chain links TRBV9 to TRBJ2-7; 8 nucleotides align to TRBD2. The sequence derives from a woman younger than 45 in good health and CMV-seronegative. The source material was PBMCs. The CDR3 region has the DNA TGTGCCAGCAGCGCTAGCGGGTCCTACGAGCAGTACTTC. This encodes CASSASGSYEQYF.